The T cell receptor beta chain described here comes from a study of T cells in Graves' hyperthyroidism and ophthalmopathy. Template material for amplifying TCR beta CDR3 regions consisted of RNA transcripts. An initial round of RT-PCR targeting the TCR CDR3 relied on the HTBI primer set. TCRdb reprocessed the multiplex PCR reads with MiXCR, giving one entry per CDR3 protein. The sample consists of a few hundred thousand distinct CDR3 sequences, roughly 50% of them appearing once. This clonotype was picked up one time. A read error is possible here, since a much larger clone lies one base away. Diagnosis of hyperthyroidism was new in patients aged 18 to 65, and its duration was under 2 months. With 6 bases clipped from V and 6 bases from J, the junction kept 9 bases outside the gene matches. Looked up from germline, CDR1 is SQVTM and CDR2 is ANQGSEA. This CDR3 is 13 amino acids long.

This chain links TRBV29-1 with TRBJ2-7; 9 bases map to TRBD2. This receptor was identified in a woman between 18 and 29 years old with Graves' hyperthyroidism. The sample comprised peripheral blood or thyroid tissue (not recorded which). The CDR3 DNA reads as TGCAGCGTCTTGCCGGGACTAGCTTCCGAGCAGTACTTC. Its protein is CSVLPGLASEQYF.